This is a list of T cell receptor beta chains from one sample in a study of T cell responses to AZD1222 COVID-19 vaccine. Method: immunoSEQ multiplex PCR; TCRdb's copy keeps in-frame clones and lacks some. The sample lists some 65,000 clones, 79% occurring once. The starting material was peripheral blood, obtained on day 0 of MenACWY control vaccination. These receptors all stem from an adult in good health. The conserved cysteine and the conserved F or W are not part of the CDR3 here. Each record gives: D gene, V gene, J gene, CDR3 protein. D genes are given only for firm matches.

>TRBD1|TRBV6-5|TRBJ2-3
ASSNGQGGNTQY
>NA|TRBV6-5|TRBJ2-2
ASRNREVPGELF
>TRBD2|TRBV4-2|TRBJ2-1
ASSQGVGGGASYNEQF
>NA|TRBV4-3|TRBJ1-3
ASSQDRVSSGNTIY
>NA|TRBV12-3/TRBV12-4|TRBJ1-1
ASSLHQASEAF
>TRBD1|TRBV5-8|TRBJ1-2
ASSAAGQGYGYT
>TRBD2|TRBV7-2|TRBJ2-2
ASSPSLAGGTGELF
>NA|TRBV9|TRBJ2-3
ASSVTPGGTDTQY
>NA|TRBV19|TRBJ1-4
ASSQDSTANEKLF
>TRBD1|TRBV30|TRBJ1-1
AWRSGQGGNTEAF
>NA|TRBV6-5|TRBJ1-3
ASKGFTEIGNTIY
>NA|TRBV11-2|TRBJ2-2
ASSYLLTGELF
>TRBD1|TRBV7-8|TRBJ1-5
ASSRTGANQPQH
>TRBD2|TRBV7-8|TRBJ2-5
ASSLGGTSAQETQY
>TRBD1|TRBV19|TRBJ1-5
ASSITPGQRGNQPQH
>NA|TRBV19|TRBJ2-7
ASSIGGTHPDEQY
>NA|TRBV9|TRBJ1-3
ASSGVGDTIY
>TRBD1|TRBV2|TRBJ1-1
ATGRTGVAEAF
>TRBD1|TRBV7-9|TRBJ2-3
ASSYGTGGGKDTQY
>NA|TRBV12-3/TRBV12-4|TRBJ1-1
ASSFGASTEAF
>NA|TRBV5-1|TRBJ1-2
ASSLGRGDGYT
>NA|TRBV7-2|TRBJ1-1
ASSFDRAPNTEAF
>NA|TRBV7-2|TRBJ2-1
ASSLTLGMGYNEQF
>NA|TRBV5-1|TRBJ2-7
ASSFPGDEQY
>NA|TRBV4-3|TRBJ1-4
ASSQDWGWGEKLF
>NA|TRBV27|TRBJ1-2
ASSLSFWDRDFGYT
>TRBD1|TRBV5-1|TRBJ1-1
ASSLGTGGRTEAF
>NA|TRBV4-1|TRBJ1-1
ASKRGLNTEAF
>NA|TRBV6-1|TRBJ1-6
ASSDPNSPLH
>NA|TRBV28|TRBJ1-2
ASSGLGGRYGYT
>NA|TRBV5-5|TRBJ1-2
ASSLGGTYGYT
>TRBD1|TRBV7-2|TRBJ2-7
ASSHGTGIYEQY
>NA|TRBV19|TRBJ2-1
ASSAGTKSYNEQF
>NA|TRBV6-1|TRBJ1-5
ASSGQGSFSNQPQH
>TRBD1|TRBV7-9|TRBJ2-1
ASSSRTGSYNEQF
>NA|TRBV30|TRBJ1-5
AWSAGAGNQPQH
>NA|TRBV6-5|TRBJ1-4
ASDTGFNEKLF
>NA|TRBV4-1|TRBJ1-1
ASSLSTGNLGAF
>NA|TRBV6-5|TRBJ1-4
ASRGGEKLF
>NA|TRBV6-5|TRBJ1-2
ASFGSGRNYGYT
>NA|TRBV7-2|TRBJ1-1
ASSLEGENTEAF
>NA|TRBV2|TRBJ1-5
ASSEWGGGQPQH
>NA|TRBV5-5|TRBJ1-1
ASSLLAEAF
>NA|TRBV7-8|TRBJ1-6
ASSLALTANNSPLH